Listed here are 14 T cell receptor beta chains from one sample, sequenced in a study of blood T cell repertoires in COVID-19. Some clones are missing from TCRdb's copy, which holds only in-frame ones; the method was immunoSEQ multiplex PCR. The sample comprises roughly 200,000 clones, approximately 90% of which are singletons, and roughly 24% rests with the top ten. Sequenced input: PBMCs or T cells enriched from blood (not recorded which). Receptors originate from a woman in her thirties or forties in a cohort exposed to, infected with or recovered from COVID-19 (not recorded which).

V is TRBV11-2 and J is TRBJ2-1, with 8 bases matching TRBD2. The J segment lost 0 bases and the V segment lost 5 bases, leaving 15 bases of the junction unmatched. From germline, CDR1 is SGHAT and CDR2 FQNNGV. The CDR3 totals 19 residues. The CDR3 bases are TGTGCCAGCAGCACCCCTCTGGCGGGGGGACCCCACTCCTACAATGAGCAGTTCTTC. Encoded protein: CASSTPLAGGPHSYNEQFF.

This chain links TRBV29-1 with TRBJ1-2; D possibly corresponds to TRBD1 (6 bases). The CDR3 is 13 amino acids. Looked up from germline, CDR1 is SQVTM and CDR2 is ANQGSEA. V shed 7 bases and J shed 6 bases, with 18 bases lying between them. CDR3 nucleotides: TGCAGCGCCCCCAACAGGGCTTCGGATGGCTACACCTTC. Residues: CSAPNRASDGYTF.

For this clone: An end of the junction differs from the germline gene, which may be a read error. The chain has TRBV4-1 and TRBJ1-6, with D uncertain. CDR1 and CDR2 (germline): MGHRA, YSYEKL. CDR3 length: 12 residues. CDR3 nucleotide sequence: TGCGCCAGCAGCCAAGATGGCCTGGAGCGTTTTTTT. Amino acid sequence: CASSQDGLERFF.

CDR3 in amino acids: CASSLGLRQGSNTEAFF. CDR3 in DNA: TGCGCCAGCAGCTTGGGCCTTCGACAGGGTTCGAACACTGAAGCTTTCTTT. The chain is built from TRBV5-1 and TRBJ1-1; 7 bases agree with TRBD1. The CDR3 consists of 17 residues. With V trimmed by 0 bases and J by 1 base, 9 bases remained unmatched. Germline V CDR1 and CDR2: SGHRS, YFSETQ. The full variable domain, rest sourced from reference TRBV5-1 and TRBJ1-1, is KAGVTQTPRYLIKTRGQQVTLSCSPISGHRSVSWYQQTPGQGLQFLFEYFSETQRNKGNFPGRFSGRQFSNSRSEMNVSTLELGDSALYLCASSLGLRQGSNTEAFFGQGTRLTVV.

J is TRBJ1-1 and V is TRBV6-4; unclear D gene. CDR3 length equals 14 residues. The germline V gene has CDR1 MRHNA and CDR2 SNTAGT. V shed 7 bases and J shed 0 bases, with 12 bases lying between them. CDR3 in DNA: TGTGCCAGCATTGTTGTTCCGGTGAACACTGAAGCTTTCTTT. Encoded protein: CASIVVPVNTEAFF.

This sequence joins TRBV29-1 and TRBJ1-2, with D hard to call. Germline values: CDR1 SQVTM, CDR2 ANQGSEA. Between the trimmed V and J ends, which lost 4 bases and 7 bases, there was a span of 13 bases. CDR3 length: 12 amino acids. In nucleotides, the CDR3 is TGCAGCGTTGGGAGGGAAGGTCGTGGCTACACCTTC. Amino acid sequence: CSVGREGRGYTF.

V and J are TRBV5-6 and TRBJ1-4, with D perhaps matching TRBD1 (5 bases). This CDR3 is 15 amino acids long. V gave up 0 bases and J gave up 5 bases, with 11 bases separating them. Per germline, CDR1 SGHDT and CDR2 YYEEEE. CDR3 nucleotide sequence: TGTGCCAGCAGCTTGGGGTCAGGGCCCAATGAAAAACTGTTTTTT. Protein product: CASSLGSGPNEKLFF.

The chain links TRBV9 to TRBJ1-1; D remains unclear. Germline V gene lookup returns CDR1 SGDLS and CDR2 YYNGEE. V was pared by 0 bases and J by 5 bases, with 5 bases between. This CDR3 has 12 amino acids. The CDR3 protein is CASSVVRTEAFF. Written as DNA, the CDR3 is TGTGCCAGCAGCGTAGTCAGGACTGAAGCTTTCTTT. The full variable domain, its missing parts supplied by reference TRBV9 and TRBJ1-1, is DSGVTQTPKHLITATGQRVTLRCSPRSGDLSVYWYQQSLDQGLQFLIQYYNGEERAKGNILERFSAQQFPDLHSELNLSSLELGDSALYFCASSVVRTEAFFGQGTRLTVV.

This sequence joins TRBV9 and TRBJ1-2, with 9 bases fitting TRBD1. The V gene end was trimmed by 3 bases and the J gene end by 6 bases; junction bases not matched to a gene: 9. The germline gives CDR1 SGDLS, CDR2 YYNGEE. The CDR3 is made up of 15 amino acids. The CDR3: CASSGWDREVNGYTF. For the CDR3, the DNA is TGTGCCAGCAGCGGGTGGGACAGGGAAGTTAATGGCTACACCTTC.

The V and J genes are TRBV5-1 and TRBJ2-5; D not certain. CDR3 length: 13 amino acids. Trimming removed 7 bases at V and 1 base at J, with 11 bases between. Germline CDR1 SGHRS, CDR2 YFSETQ. Written as DNA, the CDR3 is TGCGCCAGCGCAAACGGGTCCCAAGAGACCCAGTACTTC. Its translation is CASANGSQETQYF.

The chain couples TRBV2 to TRBJ1-5, with unresolved D. V lost 3 bases and J lost 9, with 12 bases in between. The CDR3 contains 13 residues. The germline V gene has CDR1 SNHLY and CDR2 FYNNEI. The CDR3 coding sequence is TGTGCCAGCAGTGAGCGACCCGAGGGGCCCCAGCATTTT. This codes for CASSERPEGPQHF.

In nucleotides, the CDR3 is TGTGCCAGCAGAGGACTAGCGGGCTACAATGAGCAGTTCTTC. Translation gives CASRGLAGYNEQFF. The genes are TRBV28 and TRBJ2-1; 11 bases match TRBD2. With V trimmed by 6 bases and J by 3 bases, 1 base remained unmatched. Germline V gene sequence: CDR1 MDHEN, CDR2 SYDVKM. This CDR3 region has 14 residues. The complete variable domain, with remaining parts taken from reference TRBV28 and TRBJ2-1, reads DVKVTQSSRYLVKRTGEKVFLECVQDMDHENMFWYRQDPGLGLRLIYFSYDVKMKEKGDIPEGYSVSREKKERFSLILESASTNQTSMYLCASRGLAGYNEQFFGPGTRLTVL.

This clone came up a few times. The chain has TRBV5-1 and TRBJ2-7, with 7 bases aligning to TRBD1. The J segment lost 2 bases and the V segment lost 5 bases, leaving 4 bases of the junction unmatched. Germline V gene data show CDR1 as SGHRS and CDR2 as YFSETQ. The CDR3 is made up of 13 amino acids. Here the CDR3 reads CASSRQGAYEQYF. The CDR3 DNA is TGCGCCAGCAGTCGACAGGGTGCCTACGAGCAGTACTTC.

This clone was detected a few times. The chain employs TRBV7-2 and TRBJ2-1, with 7 positions matching TRBD1. This CDR3 is 13 amino acids long. Germline values: CDR1 SGHTA, CDR2 FQGNSA. Trimming cost V 1 base and J 15 bases; bases outside gene matches: 9. This chain's CDR3 is CASSLGPDRVPFF. Here the CDR3 DNA reads TGTGCCAGCAGCTTAGGCCCAGACAGGGTCCCGTTCTTC.